This T cell receptor (beta chain) came from a study of chemoradiotherapy in HPV16-positive cancers (dated by TCRdb to the early 2020s). Regarding the research as a whole: Using functional T-cell assays on cells from two HPV16-positive patients, the researchers defined candidate HPV-specific T-cell clones and common TCR motifs. TCR repertoires from some 89 patients with HPV-related cancers were then used to track the candidate HPV-specific TCRs and motifs. The study asked whether T-cell immunity to the HPV oncoproteins E6 and E7 changes during chemoradiotherapy and whether this immunity affects survival. General conclusions and limits of the study: In HPV16-positive patients, expansion of HPV-responsive T cells during chemoradiotherapy was associated with improved recurrence-free survival. Expansion of candidate HPV-specific clones and E7-related TCR motifs was observed in the tumor microenvironment during treatment, whereas no such expansion was observed for non-HPV-specific T cells. The functional definition of HPV-specific T cells came from only a couple of HPV16-positive patients, and the survival association was reported for HPV16-positive patients.

Repertoires were sampled repeatedly over the course of chemoradiotherapy so that clonal expansion in the tumor microenvironment could be followed. The library was generated by the immunoSEQ multiplex PCR assay. TCRdb re-hosts the immuneACCESS table, in-frame sequences only. Its copies lack some clones; in the studies checked, an unresolved V gene accounts for under half of them, and the cause for the rest is not known. The sample table holds approximately 13,000 clones, of which roughly 88% were seen once. Of the sample, under 7% falls within the top ten clones. The germline V gene gives CDR1 as LGHNA and CDR2 as YNFKEQ. The CDR3 sequence holds 15 residues, the cysteine and phenylalanine included. CDR3 DNA is the only sequence kept; it has 45 bases, read in frame from the first base. The junction carries 12 bases between V and J, which are trimmed by 1 base and 4 bases respectively. In regard to this clone: Its antigen is unknown. The record has no base qualities; no much larger clone is one base away.

The sequenced sample was blood, obtained from a patient who underwent chemoradiotherapy. The sequence was obtained from a human donor with HPV-associated anogenital cancer. The rearranged chain carries TRBV4-2 and TRBJ2-3; TRBD2 is a weak D gene call, 5 bases matching. The DNA sequence is as follows: TGTGCCAGCAGCCAAGGCGGGCTGGAACCAGATACGCAGTATTTT. This translates into CASSQGGLEPDTQYF.